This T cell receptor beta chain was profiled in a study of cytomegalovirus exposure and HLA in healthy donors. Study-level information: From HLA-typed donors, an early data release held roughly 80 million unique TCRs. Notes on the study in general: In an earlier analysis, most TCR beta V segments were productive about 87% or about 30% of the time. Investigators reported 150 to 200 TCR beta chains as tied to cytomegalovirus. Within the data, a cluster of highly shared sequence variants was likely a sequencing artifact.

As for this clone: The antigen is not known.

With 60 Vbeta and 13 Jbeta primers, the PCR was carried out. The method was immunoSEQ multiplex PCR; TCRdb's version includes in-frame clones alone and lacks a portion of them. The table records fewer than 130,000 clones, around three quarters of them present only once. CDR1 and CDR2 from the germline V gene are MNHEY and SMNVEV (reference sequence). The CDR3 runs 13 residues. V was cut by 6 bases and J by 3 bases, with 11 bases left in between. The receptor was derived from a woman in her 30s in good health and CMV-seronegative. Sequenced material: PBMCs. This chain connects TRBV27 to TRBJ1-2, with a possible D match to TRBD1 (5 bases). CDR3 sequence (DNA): TGTGCCAGCAGGCAGGGCCGGGACTATGGCTACACCTTC. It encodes CASRQGRDYGYTF.